These 27 T cell receptor beta chains originate from one sample sequenced in a study of fetal regulatory T cell absence and autoimmunity. Sequenced by immunoSEQ multiplex PCR; TCRdb stores in-frame clones only, minus some. The profile shows about 46,000 clones, roughly 83% of them singletons. Material for sequencing was cord blood. The receptor source for this set is a newborn boy with IPEX syndrome.

The CDR3 loop is CASRPNGGDTGELFF. DNA for the CDR3: TGTGCCAGCAGACCGAATGGGGGTGACACCGGGGAGCTGTTTTTT. The V gene is TRBV21-1, the J gene TRBJ2-2. TRBV21-1 is labeled a pseudogene. CDR3 length: 15 amino acids.

The chain has TRBV7-9 and TRBJ2-2; D might be TRBD2 (6 bases). CDR3 length: 13 residues. V was pared by 2 bases and J by 6 bases, with 7 bases between. Looked up from germline, CDR1 is SEHNR and CDR2 is FQNEAQ (reference sequence). CDR3 DNA sequence: TGTGCCAGCAGCTTATCGGGGGCCGGGGAGCTGTTTTTT. Translation gives CASSLSGAGELFF.

The V gene is TRBV4-1, the J gene TRBJ1-2, with a possible D match to TRBD1 (6 bases). The V end lost 5 bases, the J end lost 2 bases, and 15 bases lay between the germline ends. The V gene's germline CDR1 is MGHRA and CDR2 YSYEKL. The CDR3 length is 15 residues. CDR3 amino acids: CASSITSQGNYGYTF. The CDR3, as DNA: TGCGCCAGCAGCATTACCTCCCAGGGGAACTATGGCTACACCTTC.

As DNA, the CDR3 is TGTGCCAGCAGCTTCGGGGGCCCCAGCTCCTACAATGAGCAGTTCTTC. This translates into CASSFGGPSSYNEQFF. The chain links TRBV5-4 to TRBJ2-1; D tentatively fits TRBD1 or TRBD2 (6 bases each). Germline V lookup: CDR1 SGHNT, CDR2 YYREEE (reference sequence). Deletions cut 2 bases from V and 0 bases from J, with 12 bases between. The CDR3 covers 16 residues.

A few counts support this clone. The chain combines TRBV4-3 with TRBJ2-7; 8 bases line up with TRBD2. Germline V gives CDR1 LGHNA, CDR2 YSLEER. The CDR3 runs to 12 residues. Trimming removed 11 bases from V and 3 bases from J; junction bases left unmatched: 6. CDR3 region: CARQRGLYEQYF. CDR3 DNA: TGCGCCCGACAGCGGGGGCTCTACGAGCAGTACTTC.

This clone was recorded only once. The chain joins TRBV7-2 to TRBJ2-1, with 7 bases that match TRBD2. The length of the CDR3 is 15 residues. J was trimmed by 4 bases and V by 5 bases; bases with no gene match: 8. Germline V gives CDR1 SGHTA, CDR2 FQGNSA. DNA for the CDR3: TGTGCCAGCAGCCCCCCCAGCGGGGCTTACAATGAGCAGTTCTTC. Protein product: CASSPPSGAYNEQFF.

The chain has TRBV4-1 and TRBJ1-1; D remains ambiguous. The CDR3 covers 14 residues. Germline V CDR1 and CDR2: MGHRA, YSYEKL. V shed 3 bases and J shed 0 bases, with 8 bases lying between them. CDR3 region: CASSHPNMNTEAFF. For the CDR3, the DNA is TGCGCCAGCAGCCACCCCAACATGAACACTGAAGCTTTCTTT.

The V and J genes are TRBV19 and TRBJ1-1; D is undetermined. Trimming removed 7 bases from V and 1 base from J, with 7 bases in between. This CDR3 spans 12 amino acids. Per the germline V gene, CDR1 is LNHDA and CDR2 is SQIVND (reference sequence). CDR3 in DNA: TGTGCCAGTATTGAGGGGAACACTGAAGCTTTCTTT. This translates into CASIEGNTEAFF.

The chain couples TRBV5-6 to TRBJ2-7; maybe TRBD2 (5 bases). Per the germline V gene, CDR1 is SGHDT and CDR2 is YYEEEE. Trimming shortened V by 4 bases and J by 6 bases, and 11 bases separated the two germline ends. This CDR3 has 12 amino acids. DNA for the CDR3: TGTGCCAGCAGCCTTCAACGGGGCGAGCAGTACTTC. It is translated as CASSLQRGEQYF.

This clone was detected only once. DNA of the CDR3: TGTGCCAGTAGTATTTGGGGGGCGAGGCAGCCCCAGCATTTT. Translation gives CASSIWGARQPQHF. The V and J genes are TRBV19 and TRBJ1-5; weak D call: TRBD1 (6 bases). CDR1 is LNHDA and CDR2 is SQIVND in the germline V gene (reference sequence). Trimming left V 3 bases short and J 7 bases short, with 13 bases between. The CDR3 length is 14 residues. Full variable domain (outside the CDR3, taken from reference TRBV19 and TRBJ1-5): DGGITQSPKYLFRKEGQNVTLSCEQNLNHDAMYWYRQDPGQGLRLIYYSQIVNDFQKGDIAEGYSVSREKKESFPLTVTSAQKNPTAFYLCASSIWGARQPQHFGDGTRLSIL.

The rearrangement links TRBV6-5 to TRBJ2-7, with D perhaps TRBD1 (6 bases). With 6 bases removed from V and 0 bases from J, the gap between germline ends came to 9 bases. The length of the CDR3 is 13 residues. CDR1 MNHEY and CDR2 SVGAGI come from the germline V gene. CDR3 loop: CASRSGVSYEQYF. DNA of the CDR3: TGTGCCAGCAGGTCAGGGGTCTCCTACGAGCAGTACTTC.

This clone was seen a few times. The CDR3 sequence is CAIIRLAGGSSYEQYF. The CDR3 DNA reads TGTGCCATCATCAGACTAGCGGGGGGGAGCTCCTACGAGCAGTACTTC. The gene calls are TRBV10-3 and TRBJ2-7; TRBD2 matches 14 bases. This CDR3 region has 16 residues. In germline, CDR1 is ENHRY, CDR2 SYGVKD. Trimming removed 7 bases from V and 0 bases from J; junction bases left unmatched: 5.

The rearrangement uses TRBV19 and TRBJ2-1, with a tentative D call TRBD2 (6 bases). The germline V gene encodes CDR1 LNHDA and CDR2 SQIVND (reference sequence). There are 12 residues in the CDR3. Trimming removed 10 bases at V and 6 bases at J, with 13 bases between. Here the CDR3 reads CATRGGINEQFF. The DNA of the CDR3 is TGTGCCACTAGGGGCGGGATCAATGAGCAGTTCTTC.

The chain combines TRBV30 with TRBJ2-7; maybe TRBD1 (6 bases). V lost 4 bases, J lost 0 bases, and 13 bases lay in between. The CDR3 runs to 14 residues. Germline V gene sequence: CDR1 GTSNPN, CDR2 SVGIG (reference sequence). CDR3 residues: CAWTSDSNSYEQYF. The DNA for the CDR3 is TGTGCCTGGACTTCGGACAGTAACTCCTACGAGCAGTACTTC.

This chain joins TRBV5-1 and TRBJ2-7, with 8 bases lining up with TRBD1. The J segment lost 0 bases and the V segment lost 0 bases, leaving 8 bases of the junction unmatched. The CDR3 runs to 17 residues. Germline CDR1 is SGHRS and CDR2 is YFSETQ. The CDR3 is CASSLVQGATSSYEQYF. In DNA form, the CDR3 reads TGCGCCAGCAGCTTGGTCCAGGGGGCTACGAGCTCCTACGAGCAGTACTTC.

The J gene is TRBJ1-5, the V gene TRBV5-5, with D tentatively TRBD1 (5 bases). V dropped 1 base and J dropped 5 bases, with 10 bases sitting between them. The germline CDR1 and CDR2 sequences are SGHKS and YYEKEE (reference sequence). The CDR3 is 14 residues long. CDR3 sequence reads: CASSLWDGDQPQHF. The CDR3 nucleotides are TGTGCCAGCAGCTTGTGGGACGGAGATCAGCCCCAGCATTTT.

The chain carries TRBV9 and TRBJ2-7; D might be TRBD2 (5 bases). Trimming took off 0 bases at V and 4 bases at J, with 11 bases between the two ends. From germline, CDR1 is SGDLS and CDR2 YYNGEE. This CDR3 has 14 residues. In nucleotides, the CDR3 is TGTGCCAGCAGCGTAGACGGGGTCCCATACGAGCAGTACTTC. Amino acid sequence: CASSVDGVPYEQYF.

The rearrangement joins TRBV5-5 to TRBJ1-5; tentatively, D is TRBD1 (6 bases). V lost 4 bases to trimming and J lost 4 bases, with 15 bases between them. Per germline, CDR1 SGHKS and CDR2 YYEKEE (reference sequence). This CDR3 has 15 residues. The CDR3 here is CASSQGGRGNQPQHF. The CDR3 DNA reads TGTGCCAGCAGCCAGGGAGGGAGGGGGAATCAGCCCCAGCATTTT.

The sample holds one count of this clone. This chain uses TRBV7-9 with TRBJ1-1; possible D gene TRBD1, 5 bases. This CDR3 comprises 13 residues. Germline V CDR1 and CDR2: SEHNR, FQNEAQ (reference sequence). Trimming pared 6 bases from V and 1 base from J, leaving 9 bases between. The CDR3 here is CASSTTGNTEAFF. The DNA for the CDR3 is TGTGCCAGCAGTACCACAGGGAACACTGAAGCTTTCTTT. Looking up the rest from reference TRBV7-9 and TRBJ1-1 gives the full variable domain: DTGVSQNPRHKITKRGQNVTFRCDPISEHNRLYWYRQTLGQGPEFLTYFQNEAQLEKSRLLSDRFSAERPKGSFSTLEIQRTEQGDSAMYLCASSTTGNTEAFFGQGTRLTVV.

The chain recombines TRBV11-3 with TRBJ1-2; tentatively, D is TRBD1 (5 bases). Germline-derived CDR1 and CDR2 are SGHNT and YENEEA. V was trimmed by 6 bases and J by 5 bases, leaving 16 bases between them. The CDR3 contains 14 residues. CDR3 amino acids: CASRDPEGRYGYTF. The CDR3 DNA follows: TGTGCCAGCAGGGACCCCGAGGGGCGGTATGGCTACACCTTC.

This rearrangement joins TRBV5-1 to TRBJ1-4; a possible D gene is TRBD1 (6 bases). V was pared by 4 bases and J by 3 bases, with 16 bases between. The CDR3 length is 16 residues. Germline V gives CDR1 SGHRS, CDR2 YFSETQ. Here the CDR3 reads CASSTNWGAANEKLFF. DNA of the CDR3: TGCGCCAGCAGCACCAATTGGGGGGCAGCTAATGAAAAACTGTTTTTT.

This sequence joins TRBV5-4 and TRBJ2-5, with D unclear. Germline CDR1 SGHNT, CDR2 YYREEE (reference sequence). The CDR3 is 13 residues long. The V gene lost 0 bases and the J gene lost 1 base, with 4 bases spanning the gap. The CDR3, as DNA: TGTGCCAGCAGCTTGGGGACCCAAGAGACCCAGTACTTC. Encoded protein: CASSLGTQETQYF. Complete variable domain (other parts from reference TRBV5-4 and TRBJ2-5): ETGVTQSPTHLIKTRGQQVTLRCSSQSGHNTVSWYQQALGQGPQFIFQYYREEENGRGNFPPRFSGLQFPNYSSELNVNALELDDSALYLCASSLGTQETQYFGPGTRLLVL.

The CDR3: CASSSTSGANTGELFF. In DNA, the CDR3 is TGTGCCAGCAGCTCGACTAGCGGGGCGAACACCGGGGAGCTGTTTTTT. The chain has TRBV7-2 and TRBJ2-2, with 11 bases that match TRBD2. Germline V lookup: CDR1 SGHTA, CDR2 FQGNSA. The CDR3 is 16 residues long. V gave up 4 bases and J gave up 0 bases; unmatched junction bases: 1.

This chain links TRBV29-1 with TRBJ1-2, with 8 bases matching TRBD1. Germline CDR1 and CDR2: SQVTM and ANQGSEA. CDR3 length: 12 residues. The ends lost 7 bases at V and 5 bases at J; junction bases unmatched: 6. The CDR3 coding sequence is TGCAGCGCTCCGGACAGGGTATATGGCTACACCTTC. Translation gives CSAPDRVYGYTF. Full variable domain (rest looked up from reference TRBV29-1 and TRBJ1-2): SAVISQKPSRDICQRGTSLTIQCQVDSQVTMMFWYRQQPGQSLTLIATANQGSEATYESGFVIDKFPISRPNLTFSTLTVSNMSPEDSSIYLCSAPDRVYGYTFGSGTRLTVV.

J is TRBJ2-1 and V is TRBV11-3; D unclear. CDR1 and CDR2 from the germline V gene are SGHNT and YENEEA. V lost 5 bases, J lost 0 bases, and 11 bases lay in between. The CDR3 runs 15 residues. In DNA form, the CDR3 reads TGTGCCAGCAGCCCCCATTGGTCCTCCTACAATGAGCAGTTCTTC. It specifies CASSPHWSSYNEQFF.

J is TRBJ2-7 and V is TRBV11-3; D possibly corresponds to TRBD1 (5 bases). From germline, CDR1 is SGHNT and CDR2 YENEEA. V lost 7 bases, J lost 4 bases, and 17 bases lay in between. The CDR3 loop spans 14 amino acids. CDR3 coding DNA: TGTGCCAGCACCGAAGGAATGGGGCTTTACGAGCAGTACTTC. Translation gives CASTEGMGLYEQYF.

V is TRBV29-1 and J is TRBJ2-3; D may correspond to TRBD1 or TRBD2 (5 bases each). Germline V lookup: CDR1 SQVTM, CDR2 ANQGSEA. Trimming removed 5 bases at V and 0 bases at J, with 24 bases between. This CDR3 comprises 18 residues. CDR3 sequence (DNA): TGCAGCGTTAAACGGGGCGCCGAATCACGGAGAAGCACAGATACGCAGTATTTT. It yields the protein CSVKRGAESRRSTDTQYF.